This T cell receptor (beta chain) was observed in a study of T cell responses to AZD1222 COVID-19 vaccine (dated by TCRdb to 2020 to 2023). Turning to the overall study: A total of 233 trial participants underwent TCR sequencing, of whom 207 received two doses of AZD1222 and about 25 received two doses of the MenACWY control vaccine. Enrollment into the trials was organized by age into subgroups of 18-55, 56-69 and 70-plus years, and those subgroups contained roughly 160, 29 and 62 TCR-sequenced participants, respectively. What the authors observed across the whole study: Vaccine-associated CD4 TCRs spanned the whole spike protein, with dominant responses in regions 160-218 and 743-854. In the small 56-69-year group, the increase in depth fell short of significance, most likely because of low power. Because no samples from the day 14 peak response were available, repertoires could be characterized only after the peak T cell response. Conclusions about previously exposed vaccinees are limited, since just five or six AZD1222 recipients were seropositive for SARS-CoV-2 at baseline. Reportedly, close to half of the unique spike-specific TCRs recognized epitopes lying outside the regions that are mutated in the B.1.351 and B.1.1.7 variants. After two AZD1222 doses, both the breadth and the depth of spike-specific TCRs were significantly higher than at day 0 and than in MenACWY recipients. Most participants were white British and females outnumbered males, and the authors suggested that clonal diversity may have been underestimated.

The CDR3 regions of human TCRbeta chains were subjected to immunosequencing. The paper's processing steps were these. TCRs in the repertoires were matched against a reference library of SARS-CoV-2-specific TCRs that had been generated with the MIRA antigen-specificity platform. Breadth was defined as the fraction of unique TCRs that were SARS-CoV-2-associated. Depth was defined as the fraction of total T cells that were SARS-CoV-2-associated. Each spike-specific TCR was assigned to its reactive spike region and to a CD4 or CD8 class using the MIRA data. Log10-transformed breadth and depth values were compared by one-way ANOVA with Sidak's multiple comparisons tests. In its TCRdb copy, this immuneACCESS table keeps in-frame sequences only and misses some clones. Where compared with another copy, unresolved V genes explain less than half of these, and the others have no known cause. That table supplies the V and J calls and clone size; D and trimming were determined from the DNA. This sample gives about 72,000 clones in total; 89% of them show up just once. Of the sample, more than 25% falls within the top ten clones.

The intended sense of this specimen's time point label: about 28 days (+/-7) after the second vaccine dose. AZD1222 recipients with second doses at about 4 weeks or about 12 weeks were pooled, because spike-specific TCR depth and breadth did not differ between schedules. The vaccinee samples were drawn from two UK trials, COV001 and COV002, one of which was a single-blind randomized controlled phase 2/3 trial testing AZD1222 (ChAdOx1 nCoV-19) in healthy adults. Trial participant PBMC samples were collected at day 0 and day 28 after the second dose for TCRbeta chain sequencing. V loses 6 bases, J loses 6 bases, and the germline ends lie 3 bases apart. Sequences MDHEN (CDR1) and SYDVKM (CDR2) are obtained from the germline V gene. Taken from cysteine to phenylalanine, the CDR3 has 11 residues. Only the CDR3 region is kept as DNA, spanning 33 bases read in frame from base 1. As regards this clone: Its antigen has not been determined. No base quality values were provided; no much bigger clone lies one nucleotide off.

The rearrangement combines TRBV28 with TRBJ1-6; no confident D gene assignment can be made. The sequence derives from an adult who received the AZD1222 COVID-19 vaccine. This sample comprised peripheral blood, obtained 28 days after the second AZD1222 dose. The CDR3 has the sequence CASRANSPLHF. The nucleotide sequence is given as TGTGCCAGCAGAGCTAATTCACCCCTCCACTTT.